Below are 17 T cell receptor beta chains sequenced from a single sample in a study of Graves' ophthalmopathy and Graves' hyperthyroidism. Amplified material comprised TCR beta CDR3 regions derived from RNA transcripts. RT-PCR with HTBI primers came first, then second-round multiplex PCR. TCRdb used MiXCR to reprocess the multiplex PCR reads, holding one entry per CDR3 protein. The data contain about 150,000 distinct CDR3 sequences, about 40% of them singletons. Sequencing was done on a sample of peripheral blood. The receptor set was obtained from a woman aged 40-49 years with Graves' ophthalmopathy.

In its sample, this clonotype was seen many times. The V call is TRBV4-2, the J call TRBJ2-4, with 7 bases that match TRBD2. This CDR3 is built from 19 residues. V lost 0 bases, J lost 0 bases, and 11 bases stayed unmatched. CDR1 LGHNA and CDR2 YNFKEQ come from the germline V gene. CDR3 DNA: TGTGCCAGCAGCCAAGATTTACGGCTAGCGGACCTAGCCAAAAACATTCAGTACTTC. As protein: CASSQDLRLADLAKNIQYF.

The table lists this clonotype with many counts. The chain has TRBV5-1 and TRBJ1-1, with D perhaps TRBD1 (6 bases). Trimming shortened V by 2 bases and J by 5 bases, and 13 bases separated the two germline ends. In germline, CDR1 is SGHRS, CDR2 YFSETQ. The CDR3 sequence is 14 residues long. Here the CDR3 reads CASSLNRAGTEAFF. CDR3 nucleotide sequence: TGCGCCAGCAGCTTAAACAGGGCGGGGACTGAAGCTTTCTTT.

This clonotype was recorded a few times. The chain uses TRBV6-1 and TRBJ2-2; 8 nucleotides align to TRBD2. V trimming: 11 bases; J trimming: 0 bases; junction bases outside the gene matches: 8. In germline, CDR1 is MNHNS, CDR2 SASEGT. This CDR3 has 15 residues. DNA for the CDR3: TGTGCCTCCTATAGCGGGGACGCGAACACCGGGGAGCTGTTTTTT. This codes for CASYSGDANTGELFF.

The chain has TRBV28 and TRBJ1-2; 7 bases agree with TRBD1. Germline assignment: CDR1 MDHEN and CDR2 SYDVKM. This CDR3 spans 13 amino acids. V lost 1 base to trimming and J lost 5 bases; unmatched junction nucleotides: 1. CDR3 region: CASSLSQGYGYTF. The DNA of the CDR3 is TGTGCCAGCAGTTTATCACAGGGGTATGGCTACACCTTC.

This clonotype was counted many times. The rearrangement links TRBV18 to TRBJ2-7, with TRBD1 matching 9 bases. V was pared by 6 bases and J by 7 bases, with 7 bases of the junction left unmatched. Germline CDR1 reads KGHSH; CDR2 reads LQKENI. There are 13 residues in the CDR3. CDR3 protein: CASSQGQGKEQYF. As DNA, the CDR3 is TGTGCCAGCTCCCAGGGACAGGGAAAAGAGCAGTACTTC.

The chain combines TRBV6-1 with TRBJ2-7, with a possible D match to TRBD2 (5 bases). The V end lost 7 bases, the J end lost 3 bases, and 10 bases lay between the germline ends. CDR3 length equals 12 residues. CDR1 and CDR2 (germline): MNHNS, SASEGT. In DNA form, the CDR3 reads TGTGCCAGCACCGGGGAGAGCTACGAGCAGTACTTC. The encoded protein is CASTGESYEQYF.

V gene TRBV7-6 combines with J gene TRBJ2-5; TRBD2 aligns across 9 bases. CDR1 and CDR2 (germline): SGHVS, FNYEAQ. Trimming at V came to 4 bases and at J to 4 bases, leaving 7 bases not matched to a gene. The CDR3 totals 15 residues. The CDR3 nucleotides are TGTGCCAGCAGCTCCTTCGGCGGGAGGGGAGAGACCCAGTACTTC. This encodes CASSSFGGRGETQYF.

This clonotype was detected ten times or more. The chain combines TRBV3-1 with TRBJ2-5, with D possibly matching TRBD1 (6 bases). Germline V CDR1 and CDR2: LGHDT, YNNKEL (reference sequence). The CDR3 spans 16 residues. V was shortened by 4 bases and J by 7 bases, with 22 bases between the two germline ends. The DNA of the CDR3 is TGTGCCAGCAGCCCCTGGGCTCAGGGACAAGTTAGGACCCAGTACTTC. Translating gives CASSPWAQGQVRTQYF.

This clonotype came up a few times. The rearrangement links TRBV2 to TRBJ1-1; no definite D call. CDR1 and CDR2 (germline): SNHLY, FYNNEI. V gave up 3 bases and J gave up 1 base, with 12 bases separating them. This CDR3 is built from 15 residues. The chain's CDR3 is CASSEHATPNTEAFF. Here the CDR3 DNA reads TGTGCCAGCAGTGAGCATGCGACACCGAACACTGAAGCTTTCTTT.

The rearrangement links TRBV28 to TRBJ2-2; 9 nucleotides agree with TRBD1. Trimming took 2 bases from V and 3 from J; bases not matched to a gene: 1. Per the germline V gene, CDR1 is MDHEN and CDR2 is SYDVKM. The CDR3 sequence is 15 residues long. The chain's CDR3 is CASSLGDRDTGELFF. The CDR3 DNA sequence: TGTGCCAGCAGTTTAGGGGACAGGGACACCGGGGAGCTGTTTTTT. Based on the CDR3 plus reference TRBV28 and TRBJ2-2, the full variable domain is DVKVTQSSRYLVKRTGEKVFLECVQDMDHENMFWYRQDPGLGLRLIYFSYDVKMKEKGDIPEGYSVSREKKERFSLILESASTNQTSMYLCASSLGDRDTGELFFGEGSRLTVL.

The rearrangement links TRBV6-5 to TRBJ2-7, with 9 bases lining up with TRBD2. The ends lost 4 bases at V and 5 bases at J; junction bases unmatched: 3. CDR3 length: 13 residues. Germline-derived CDR1 and CDR2 are MNHEY and SVGAGI. DNA for the CDR3: TGTGCCAGCAGTTTAAGGACTAGCGACGAGCAGTACTTC. Amino acids: CASSLRTSDEQYF.

Many counts were recorded for this clonotype. This sequence joins TRBV4-1 and TRBJ1-6; 10 bases align to TRBD1. The CDR3 has 16 residues. The germline V gene encodes CDR1 MGHRA and CDR2 YSYEKL. Germline trimming cut 4 bases from V and 9 bases from J; bases unmatched to any gene: 9. In nucleotides, the CDR3 is TGCGCCAGCAGCCGACAGCCCGGGACAGGGGTTTCACCCCTCCACTTT. As protein: CASSRQPGTGVSPLHF.

The chain recombines TRBV27 with TRBJ2-5; 10 nucleotides line up with TRBD1. CDR1 and CDR2 (germline): MNHEY, SMNVEV (reference sequence). J lost 4 bases, V lost 10 bases, and 6 bases had no gene match. CDR3 length: 13 residues. The CDR3 DNA follows: TGTGCCACCAGGGGGACAGGGGTAGAGACCCAGTACTTC. Translated: CATRGTGVETQYF.

This chain links TRBV6-1 with TRBJ2-7, with D maybe TRBD2 (5 bases). The V end was cut by 0 bases, the J end by 2 bases, with 5 bases between. The CDR3 length is 13 residues. Germline lookup yields CDR1 MNHNS and CDR2 SASEGT. CDR3 DNA: TGTGCCAGCAGTGAAGCGACTACCTACGAGCAGTACTTC. This sequence encodes CASSEATTYEQYF.

This clonotype was seen repeatedly, ten times or more. The J gene is TRBJ1-5, the V gene TRBV12-3 or TRBV12-4; no firm D call. V was shortened by 4 bases and J by 6 bases, with 19 bases between the two germline ends. The CDR3 consists of 16 residues. The CDR3 is CASSSLRRERGQPQHF. CDR3 DNA: TGTGCCAGCAGTTCTCTTCGGAGGGAACGGGGTCAGCCCCAGCATTTT.

This chain connects TRBV6-1 to TRBJ2-6; D is unclear. V was trimmed by 4 bases and J by 4 bases, leaving 8 bases between them. This CDR3 region has 14 residues. CDR1 MNHNS and CDR2 SASEGT come from the germline V gene. CDR3 DNA sequence: TGTGCCAGCAGTGCCCGGTTGGGGGCCAACGTCCTGACTTTC. Translation gives CASSARLGANVLTF.

The chain uses TRBV10-3 and TRBJ2-6; D assignment may be TRBD1 or TRBD2 (5 bases each). The ends were cut back, 6 bases at V and 1 base at J, with 7 bases in the middle. CDR1 is ENHRY and CDR2 is SYGVKD in the germline V gene. The CDR3 sequence is 14 residues long. The CDR3 nucleotides are TGTGCCATCAGATGGGGGTCTGGGGCCAACGTCCTGACTTTC. Its translation: CAIRWGSGANVLTF.